A selection of T cell receptor beta chains follows, all from one sample in a study of blood T cell repertoires in COVID-19. Profiling relied on immunoSEQ multiplex PCR, and the TCRdb table lists in-frame clones only, not all of them. The sample has some 160,000 clones; under 90% are singletons. Specimen: PBMCs or T cells enriched from blood (not recorded which). Receptors originate from a woman aged 55-75 years who had recovered from COVID-19. Each CDR3 is given with its conserved first and last residue. A D gene is named only where the DNA matches it firmly. The size field is filled for only some rows; it gives once, few, many or a size class.

TRBD1	NA	15	TRBV5-1	TRBJ2-3	CASSLGQGGTDTQYF	TGCGCCAGCAGCTTGGGACAGGGAGGCACAGATACGCAGTATTTT
TRBD1	NA	14	TRBV19	TRBJ2-7	CASSSAGGVYEQYF	TGTGCCAGTAGTTCCGCAGGGGGAGTCTACGAGCAGTACTTC
NA	NA	14	TRBV18	TRBJ2-1	CASSWDTRGNEQFF	TGTGCCAGCTCCTGGGACACCCGGGGCAATGAGCAGTTCTTC
NA	NA	16	TRBV6-1	TRBJ2-1	CASSELGVSSYNEQFF	TGTGCCAGCAGTGAATTAGGGGTTAGCTCCTACAATGAGCAGTTCTTC
TRBD1	NA	14	TRBV5-1	TRBJ2-7	CASSSGTGSSEQYF	TGCGCCAGCAGCTCCGGGACAGGGTCAAGTGAGCAGTACTTC
TRBD1	NA	14	TRBV5-1	TRBJ1-6	CASQIGTANSPLHF	TGCGCCAGCCAGATCGGGACAGCGAATTCACCCCTCCACTTT
TRBD1	NA	14	TRBV18	TRBJ2-7	CASSSDRGLHEQYF	TGTGCCAGCTCATCGGACAGGGGGCTCCACGAGCAGTACTTC
NA	NA	14	TRBV11-3	TRBJ2-7	CASSSGFSAAEQYF	TGTGCCAGCAGCTCAGGCTTCTCAGCCGCCGAGCAGTACTTC
NA	NA	16	TRBV1	TRBJ1-1	CTSSRQVGRAETEAFF	TGCACCAGCAGCCGACAAGTAGGCAGGGCGGAGACTGAAGCTTTCTTT
NA	NA	18	TRBV7-3	TRBJ2-1	CASSLDPPLAYSYNEQFF	TGTGCCAGCAGCTTAGACCCCCCTCTAGCGTACTCCTACAATGAGCAGTTCTTC
NA	NA	13	TRBV7-3	TRBJ2-5	CASSFNFAETQYF	TGTGCCAGCAGCTTCAATTTCGCGGAGACCCAGTACTTC
TRBD1	once	15	TRBV9	TRBJ2-2	CASSAPQGQDGELFF	TGTGCCAGCAGCGCCCCACAGGGGCAGGACGGGGAGCTGTTTTTT
NA	few	14	TRBV11-2	TRBJ2-3	CASSRSRGTDTQYF	TGTGCCAGCAGCCGTAGTCGCGGCACAGATACGCAGTATTTT
NA	NA	13	TRBV2	TRBJ2-7	CASCIATLDEQYF	TGTGCCAGCTGTATCGCGACCCTAGACGAGCAGTACTTC
TRBD2	NA	13	TRBV12-3/TRBV12-4	TRBJ2-7	CASSWGLGYEQYF	TGTGCCAGCAGTTGGGGACTAGGATACGAGCAGTACTTC
TRBD1	NA	18	TRBV28	TRBJ1-4	CASSSGIRTGTVNEKLFF	TGTGCCAGCAGTTCCGGGATACGAACCGGGACAGTTAATGAAAAACTGTTTTTT
NA	NA	12	TRBV18	TRBJ2-7	CASSPGGYEQYF	TGTGCCAGCTCACCCGGGGGCTACGAGCAGTACTTC
NA	NA	15	TRBV2	TRBJ2-5	CASNMQGGQVETQYF	TGTGCCAGCAACATGCAGGGAGGCCAAGTGGAGACCCAGTACTTC
NA	NA	11	TRBV30	TRBJ1-1	CAGGRRREAFF	TGTGCCGGGGGGAGGAGGAGGGAAGCTTTCTTT
TRBD2	NA	13	TRBV29-1	TRBJ2-7	CSVKGLAPIEQYF	TGCAGCGTTAAGGGACTAGCTCCCATCGAGCAGTACTTC
NA	NA	16	TRBV7-6	TRBJ1-2	CASSLVAAGGANGYTF	TGTGCCAGCAGCTTAGTTGCCGCAGGAGGGGCGAATGGCTACACCTTC
NA	NA	11	TRBV6-5	TRBJ2-5	CATRSRETQYF	TGTGCCACCAGGAGTCGAGAGACCCAGTACTTC
NA	NA	15	TRBV6-1	TRBJ1-5	CASSEAGGAAQPQHF	TGTGCCAGCAGTGAAGCTGGGGGGGCCGCCCAGCCCCAGCATTTT
TRBD1	once	14	TRBV11-2	TRBJ1-1	CASSRSAGTGGAFF	TGTGCCAGCAGCCGTAGTGCCGGGACAGGGGGCGCTTTCTTT
TRBD1	NA	16	TRBV5-1	TRBJ2-7	CASSWTEGQGAYEQYF	TGCGCCAGCAGCTGGACAGAGGGGCAGGGGGCCTACGAGCAGTACTTC
NA	NA	11	TRBV11-2	TRBJ2-5	CASSLYETQYF	TGTGCCAGCAGCTTATATGAGACCCAGTACTTC
NA	NA	14	TRBV10-3	TRBJ1-5	CAISELGDNQPQHF	TGTGCCATCAGTGAGTTGGGCGACAATCAGCCCCAGCATTTT
NA	NA	13	TRBV3-1/TRBV3-2	TRBJ1-5	CASSHGGRQPQHF	TGTGCCAGCAGCCATGGGGGGAGGCAGCCCCAGCATTTT
NA	NA	17	TRBV25-1	TRBJ2-5	CASSDPTDSLGQETQYF	TGTGCCAGCAGTGACCCCACGGACAGTTTGGGCCAAGAGACCCAGTACTTC
TRBD1	few	12	TRBV19	TRBJ2-1	CASSIGQGDQFF	TGTGCCAGTAGTATAGGACAGGGTGATCAGTTCTTC
NA	NA	14	TRBV7-2	TRBJ1-1	CASSPGTDGSRAFF	TGTGCCAGCAGCCCAGGTACCGACGGAAGCCGAGCTTTCTTT
TRBD2	NA	16	TRBV4-2	TRBJ2-3	CASSQGSLAGTDTQYF	TGTGCCAGCAGCCAAGGGTCGCTAGCGGGCACAGATACGCAGTATTTT
NA	NA	13	TRBV12-3/TRBV12-4	TRBJ1-5	CASSFAVPQPQHF	TGTGCCAGCAGTTTTGCGGTCCCTCAGCCCCAGCATTTT
TRBD1	NA	12	TRBV10-3	TRBJ2-5	CATRTGTETQYF	TGTGCCACCAGGACAGGGACAGAGACCCAGTACTTC
NA	few	12	TRBV24-1	TRBJ2-1	CATSADSSVQFF	TGTGCCACCAGTGCGGACAGTTCCGTGCAGTTCTTC
NA	NA	13	TRBV19	TRBJ1-1	CASSILRGTEAFF	TGTGCCAGTAGTATCCTTAGGGGCACTGAAGCTTTCTTT
TRBD1	NA	15	TRBV6-4	TRBJ2-2	CASTRTGGASGELFF	TGTGCCAGCACTAGGACAGGGGGCGCATCCGGGGAGCTGTTTTTT